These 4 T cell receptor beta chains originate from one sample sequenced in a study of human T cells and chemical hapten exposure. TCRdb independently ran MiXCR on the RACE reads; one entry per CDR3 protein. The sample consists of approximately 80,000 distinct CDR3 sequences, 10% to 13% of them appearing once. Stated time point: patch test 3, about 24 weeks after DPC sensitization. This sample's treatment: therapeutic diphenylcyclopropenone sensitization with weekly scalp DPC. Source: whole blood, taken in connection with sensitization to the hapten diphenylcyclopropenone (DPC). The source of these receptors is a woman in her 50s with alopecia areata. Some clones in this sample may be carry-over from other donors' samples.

The CDR3 bases are TGTGCCAGCAGCGTAGACCCTTTCATGTACGAGCAGTACTTC. Amino acid sequence: CASSVDPFMYEQYF. J is TRBJ2-7 and V is TRBV9; D ambiguous. V lost 0 bases and J 4 bases, leaving 11 bases between the germline ends. The CDR3 spans 14 residues. Germline V gives CDR1 SGDLS, CDR2 YYNGEE.

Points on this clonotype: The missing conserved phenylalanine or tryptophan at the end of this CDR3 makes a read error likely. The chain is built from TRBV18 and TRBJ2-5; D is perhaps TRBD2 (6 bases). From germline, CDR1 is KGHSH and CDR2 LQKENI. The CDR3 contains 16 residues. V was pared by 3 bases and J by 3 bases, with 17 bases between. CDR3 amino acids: CASSPIPAGTEETQYL. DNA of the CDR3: TGTGCCAGCTCACCCATCCCGGCCGGGACTGAAGAGACCCAGTACCTC.

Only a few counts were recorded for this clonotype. For the CDR3, the DNA is TGTGCCAGCAGTAGCGGGACTAGCAACTCGGAGTATTTT. This encodes CASSSGTSNSEYF. The chain links TRBV27 to TRBJ2-3; 9 nucleotides align to TRBD2. CDR1 and CDR2 from the germline V gene are MNHEY and SMNVEV (reference sequence). Trimming took 5 bases from V and 13 from J; bases not matched to a gene: 10. The CDR3 length is 13 residues.

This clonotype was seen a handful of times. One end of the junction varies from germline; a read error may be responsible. Written as DNA, the CDR3 is TGCAGCGTCGGAGTAGGAGGGGACAGCCTCTTC. Translating gives CSVGVGGDSLF. The chain joins TRBV29-1 to TRBJ1-2, with TRBD1 matching over 7 bases. This CDR3 has 11 residues. Germline V gene sequence: CDR1 SQVTM, CDR2 ANQGSEA.